These T cell receptor beta chains were read from a single sample in a study of T cell repertoires in cytomegalovirus infection. TCRdb redid the calling of the reads with MiXCR, one entry per CDR3 protein. The sample has 650,000 to 850,000 distinct CDR3 sequences, almost 30% seen once; the top ten hold about an eighth. These TCRs are of unknown antigen specificity. Source: cultured CD8+ T cells from PBMCs, taken from culture after CMV antigen stimulation. These receptors all stem from a human donor in good health (CMV status not recorded). Some clones in this sample may be carry-over from other donors' samples. CDR3s include the opening cysteine and the closing phenylalanine or tryptophan. Fields, in order: clone size, J gene, V gene, D gene, CDR3 protein, CDR3 DNA. A D gene is named only where the DNA matches it firmly. The size of a clone is reported for some rows only, either as once, few or many, or as a class for expanded clones.

abundance: once; j_gene: TRBJ2-7; v_gene: TRBV9; d_gene: TRBD1; CDR3aa: CASSVYGTEGREQYF; CDR3nt: TGTGCCAGCAGCGTATATGGGACAGAAGGGCGCGAGCAGTACTTC
abundance: -; j_gene: TRBJ2-4; v_gene: TRBV23-1; d_gene: -; CDR3aa: CASSRGDPKNIQYF; CDR3nt: TGCGCCAGCAGTCGAGGGGATCCCAAAAACATTCAGTACTTC
abundance: -; j_gene: TRBJ1-5; v_gene: TRBV27; d_gene: -; CDR3aa: CASRGRGYQPQHF; CDR3nt: TGTGCCAGCAGGGGACGGGGATATCAGCCCCAGCATTTT
abundance: -; j_gene: TRBJ2-2; v_gene: TRBV19; d_gene: TRBD1; CDR3aa: CASSQPGTGYFFTGELFF; CDR3nt: TGTGCCAGCAGCCAGCCCGGGACAGGGTATTTTTTCACCGGGGAGCTGTTTTTT
abundance: -; j_gene: TRBJ1-2; v_gene: TRBV7-3; d_gene: TRBD1; CDR3aa: CASSLTGQDVWGYTF; CDR3nt: TGTGCCAGCAGCTTAACGGGACAGGACGTATGGGGCTACACCTTC
abundance: -; j_gene: TRBJ2-1; v_gene: TRBV6-5; d_gene: TRBD2; CDR3aa: CASMRSVPAGRDEQFF; CDR3nt: TGTGCCAGCATGCGGAGCGTCCCGGCAGGGAGGGATGAGCAGTTCTTC
abundance: -; j_gene: TRBJ2-5; v_gene: TRBV4-1; d_gene: TRBD2; CDR3aa: CASSQDSGLAQETQYF; CDR3nt: TGCGCCAGCAGCCAAGACTCGGGACTAGCCCAAGAGACCCAGTACTTC
abundance: few; j_gene: TRBJ1-5; v_gene: TRBV3-1; d_gene: -; CDR3aa: CASSQNGGIGNQPQHF; CDR3nt: TGTGCCAGCAGCCAAAATGGAGGAATTGGTAATCAGCCCCAGCATTTT
abundance: few; j_gene: TRBJ1-1; v_gene: TRBV12-3/TRBV12-4; d_gene: -; CDR3aa: CASSLGGAQDTEAFF; CDR3nt: TGTGCCAGCAGTTTAGGGGGGGCGCAGGACACTGAAGCTTTCTTT
abundance: -; j_gene: TRBJ2-5; v_gene: TRBV10-2; d_gene: -; CDR3aa: CASRRSRGLQETQYF; CDR3nt: TGCGCCAGCAGGAGATCTCGGGGACTCCAAGAGACCCAGTACTTC
abundance: -; j_gene: TRBJ2-3; v_gene: TRBV4-1; d_gene: TRBD2; CDR3aa: CASSFRSGLADTRDTQYF; CDR3nt: TGCGCCAGCAGCTTCCGCTCGGGACTAGCGGACACCCGGGATACGCAGTATTTT
abundance: few; j_gene: TRBJ1-3; v_gene: TRBV20-1; d_gene: -; CDR3aa: CSASDWGAGNTIYF; CDR3nt: TGCAGTGCTAGTGACTGGGGGGCTGGAAACACCATATATTTT
abundance: many; j_gene: TRBJ1-2; v_gene: TRBV28; d_gene: -; CDR3aa: CASNLDRGPYGYTF; CDR3nt: TGTGCCAGCAACCTAGACCGGGGTCCCTATGGCTACACCTTC
abundance: few; j_gene: TRBJ2-7; v_gene: TRBV6-1; d_gene: -; CDR3aa: CASPAGQALSYEQYF; CDR3nt: TGTGCCAGCCCCGCGGGGCAGGCCCTCTCCTACGAGCAGTACTTC
abundance: few; j_gene: TRBJ1-1; v_gene: TRBV13; d_gene: -; CDR3aa: CASSFLPGGTEAFF; CDR3nt: TGTGCCAGCAGCTTTTTGCCCGGAGGGACTGAAGCTTTCTTT
abundance: -; j_gene: TRBJ2-7; v_gene: TRBV20-1; d_gene: -; CDR3aa: CSARHSSSYEQYF; CDR3nt: TGCAGTGCTAGGCACAGCAGCTCCTACGAGCAGTACTTC
abundance: -; j_gene: TRBJ2-7; v_gene: TRBV7-3; d_gene: -; CDR3aa: CASSPPPGRGGYEQYF; CDR3nt: TGTGCCAGCAGCCCCCCCCCTGGCAGGGGGGGATACGAGCAGTACTTC
abundance: -; j_gene: TRBJ2-3; v_gene: TRBV5-4; d_gene: TRBD2; CDR3aa: CASSFGTSGGAHTQYF; CDR3nt: TGTGCCAGCAGCTTCGGGACTAGCGGGGGGGCCCATACGCAGTATTTT
abundance: few; j_gene: TRBJ2-3; v_gene: TRBV6-1; d_gene: -; CDR3aa: CASGEMGWGTDTQYF; CDR3nt: TGTGCCAGCGGGGAGATGGGGTGGGGCACAGATACGCAGTATTTT
abundance: -; j_gene: TRBJ2-3; v_gene: TRBV5-1; d_gene: TRBD2; CDR3aa: CASSSSGGAIDTQYF; CDR3nt: TGCGCCAGCAGCTCGAGCGGGGGGGCGATAGATACGCAGTATTTT
abundance: few; j_gene: TRBJ2-6; v_gene: TRBV10-3; d_gene: -; CDR3aa: CAITTTSGANVLTF; CDR3nt: TGTGCCATCACGACAACGAGTGGGGCCAACGTCCTGACTTTC
abundance: few; j_gene: TRBJ1-2; v_gene: TRBV6-6; d_gene: TRBD1; CDR3aa: CASSTPPTGNYGYTF; CDR3nt: TGTGCCAGCAGTACGCCGCCGACAGGGAACTATGGCTACACCTTC
abundance: -; j_gene: TRBJ2-1; v_gene: TRBV9; d_gene: TRBD2; CDR3aa: CASSPSGGEKYNEQFF; CDR3nt: TGTGCCAGCAGCCCTAGTGGGGGGGAAAAATACAATGAGCAGTTCTTC
abundance: many; j_gene: TRBJ1-1; v_gene: TRBV7-3; d_gene: -; CDR3aa: CASSPSGGGEAFF; CDR3nt: TGTGCCAGCAGCCCCTCTGGGGGGGGAGAAGCTTTCTTT
abundance: few; j_gene: TRBJ2-3; v_gene: TRBV11-3; d_gene: -; CDR3aa: CASSFDGHKSSTDTQYF; CDR3nt: TGTGCCAGCAGCTTTGACGGACACAAGTCTAGCACAGATACGCAGTATTTT
abundance: few; j_gene: TRBJ1-5; v_gene: TRBV27; d_gene: -; CDR3aa: CASSLSWRGNQPQHF; CDR3nt: TGTGCCAGCAGTTTATCCTGGAGGGGCAATCAGCCCCAGCATTTT
abundance: many; j_gene: TRBJ2-1; v_gene: TRBV7-2; d_gene: TRBD2; CDR3aa: CASSLGLAGSYNEQFF; CDR3nt: TGTGCCAGCAGCTTAGGACTAGCGGGCTCCTACAATGAGCAGTTCTTC
abundance: -; j_gene: TRBJ2-1; v_gene: TRBV5-3; d_gene: TRBD2; CDR3aa: CASSLGRGGGREQFF; CDR3nt: TGTGCCAGCAGCTTGGGGCGCGGGGGAGGGCGTGAGCAGTTCTTC
abundance: -; j_gene: TRBJ1-2; v_gene: TRBV7-9; d_gene: -; CDR3aa: CASSLVGVGLYGYTF; CDR3nt: TGTGCCAGCAGCTTAGTTGGTGTCGGACTCTATGGCTACACCTTC